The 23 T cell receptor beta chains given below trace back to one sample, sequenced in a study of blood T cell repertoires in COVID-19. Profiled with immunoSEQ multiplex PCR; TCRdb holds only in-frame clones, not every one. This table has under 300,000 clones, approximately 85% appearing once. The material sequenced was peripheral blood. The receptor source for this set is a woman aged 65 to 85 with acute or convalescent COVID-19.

CDR3 DNA sequence: TGTGCCAGCAGCTTGGGTAGAGAGACCCAGTACTTC. Residues: CASSLGRETQYF. J is TRBJ2-5 and V is TRBV5-8, with D unclear. This CDR3 spans 12 amino acids. Trimming removed 0 bases at V and 4 bases at J, with 4 bases between. Germline V lookup: CDR1 SGHTS, CDR2 YDEGEE.

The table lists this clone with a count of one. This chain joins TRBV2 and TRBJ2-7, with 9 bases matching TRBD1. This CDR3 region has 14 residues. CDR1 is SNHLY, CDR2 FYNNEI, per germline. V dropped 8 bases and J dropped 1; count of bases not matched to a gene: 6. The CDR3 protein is CASLAGTGSYEQYF. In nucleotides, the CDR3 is TGTGCCAGCCTGGCTGGGACAGGGTCCTACGAGCAGTACTTC.

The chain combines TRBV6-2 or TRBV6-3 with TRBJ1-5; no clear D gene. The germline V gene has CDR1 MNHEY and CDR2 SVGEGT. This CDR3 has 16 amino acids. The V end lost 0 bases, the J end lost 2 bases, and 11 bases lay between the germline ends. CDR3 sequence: CASSYSKMSRNQPQHF. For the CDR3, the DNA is TGTGCCAGCAGTTACTCGAAAATGAGCCGCAATCAGCCCCAGCATTTT.

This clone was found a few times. In DNA form, the CDR3 reads TGCGCCAGCAGCCAACCGGGACAGGGGAAGCACGAGCAGTACTTC. It specifies CASSQPGQGKHEQYF. The genes are TRBV4-1 and TRBJ2-7, with 10 bases fitting TRBD1. The CDR3 is 15 amino acids. After removal of 2 bases from V and 5 bases from J, the junction contained 6 bases not matched to a gene. Germline V gene lookup returns CDR1 MGHRA and CDR2 YSYEKL.

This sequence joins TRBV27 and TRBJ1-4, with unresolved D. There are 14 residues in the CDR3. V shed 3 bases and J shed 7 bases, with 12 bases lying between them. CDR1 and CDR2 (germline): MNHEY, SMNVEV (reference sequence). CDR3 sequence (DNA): TGTGCCAGCAGTTTTAACCCCGCGGGTGAAAAACTGTTTTTT. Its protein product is CASSFNPAGEKLFF.

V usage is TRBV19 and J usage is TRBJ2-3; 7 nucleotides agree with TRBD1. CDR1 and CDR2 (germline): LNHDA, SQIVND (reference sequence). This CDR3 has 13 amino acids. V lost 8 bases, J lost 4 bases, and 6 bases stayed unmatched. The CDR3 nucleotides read TGTGCCAGTGTCGACAGGGTAGCAGATACGCAGTATTTT. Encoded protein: CASVDRVADTQYF.

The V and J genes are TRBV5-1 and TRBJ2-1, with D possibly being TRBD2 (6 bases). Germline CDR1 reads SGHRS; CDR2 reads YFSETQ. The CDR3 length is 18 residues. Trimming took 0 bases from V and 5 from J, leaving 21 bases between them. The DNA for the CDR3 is TGCGCCAGCAGCTTGGCCACTAGCCCAACTGGGGTCCACAATGAGCAGTTCTTC. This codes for CASSLATSPTGVHNEQFF.

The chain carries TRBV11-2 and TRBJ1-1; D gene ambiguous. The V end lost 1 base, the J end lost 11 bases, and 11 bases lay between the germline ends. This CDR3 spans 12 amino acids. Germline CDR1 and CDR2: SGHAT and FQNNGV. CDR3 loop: CASSLVAPVAFF. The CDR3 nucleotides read TGTGCCAGCAGCTTAGTTGCGCCCGTGGCTTTCTTT.

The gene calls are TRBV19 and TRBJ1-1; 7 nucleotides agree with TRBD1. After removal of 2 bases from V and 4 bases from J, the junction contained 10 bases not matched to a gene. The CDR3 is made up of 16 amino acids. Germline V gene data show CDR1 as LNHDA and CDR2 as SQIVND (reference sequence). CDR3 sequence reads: CASSISGTASSTEAFF. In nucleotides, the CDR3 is TGTGCCAGTAGTATATCAGGGACAGCATCGAGCACTGAAGCTTTCTTT.

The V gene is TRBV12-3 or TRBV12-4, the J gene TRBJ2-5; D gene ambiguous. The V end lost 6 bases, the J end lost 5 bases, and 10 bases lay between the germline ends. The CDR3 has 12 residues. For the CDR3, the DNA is TGTGCCAGCAGCACCCTCGGGGAGACCCAGTACTTC. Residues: CASSTLGETQYF.

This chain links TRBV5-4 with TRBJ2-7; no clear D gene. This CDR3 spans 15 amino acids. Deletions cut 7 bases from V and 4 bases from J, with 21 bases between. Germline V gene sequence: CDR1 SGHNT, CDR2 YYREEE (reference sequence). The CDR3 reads CASRSFKESSYEQYF. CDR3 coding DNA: TGTGCCAGCCGTTCCTTTAAGGAGAGTTCGTACGAGCAGTACTTC.

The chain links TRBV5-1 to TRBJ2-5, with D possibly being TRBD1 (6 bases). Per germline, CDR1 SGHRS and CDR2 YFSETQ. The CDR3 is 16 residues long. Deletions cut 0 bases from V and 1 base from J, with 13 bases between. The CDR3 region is CASSLAGTGLQETQYF. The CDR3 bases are TGCGCCAGCAGCTTGGCCGGAACAGGGCTCCAAGAGACCCAGTACTTC.

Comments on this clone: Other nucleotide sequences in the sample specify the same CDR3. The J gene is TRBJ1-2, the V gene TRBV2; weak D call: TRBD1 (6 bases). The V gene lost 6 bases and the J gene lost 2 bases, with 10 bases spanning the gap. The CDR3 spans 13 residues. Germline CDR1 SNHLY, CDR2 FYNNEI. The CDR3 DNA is TGTGCCAGCAGGAACAGGGCCAACTATGGCTACACCTTC. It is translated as CASRNRANYGYTF.

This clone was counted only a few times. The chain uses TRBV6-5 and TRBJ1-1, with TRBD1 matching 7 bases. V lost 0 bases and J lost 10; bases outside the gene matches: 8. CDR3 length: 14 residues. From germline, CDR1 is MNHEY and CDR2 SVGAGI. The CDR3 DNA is TGTGCCAGCAGTTACTCGTATAACAAGGGGGCAGCTTTCTTT. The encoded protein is CASSYSYNKGAAFF.

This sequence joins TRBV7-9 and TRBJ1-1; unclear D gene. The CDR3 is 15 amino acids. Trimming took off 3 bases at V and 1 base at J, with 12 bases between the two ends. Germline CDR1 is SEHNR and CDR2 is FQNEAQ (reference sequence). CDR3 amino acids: CASSFGMVPNTEAFF. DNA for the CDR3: TGTGCCAGCAGCTTCGGTATGGTTCCGAACACTGAAGCTTTCTTT.

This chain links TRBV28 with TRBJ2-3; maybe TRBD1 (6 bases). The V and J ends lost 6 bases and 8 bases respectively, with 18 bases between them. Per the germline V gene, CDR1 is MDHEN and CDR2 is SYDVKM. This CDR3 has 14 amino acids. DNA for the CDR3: TGTGCCAGCAGACGGACAGAAGGGGTCGGTACGCAGTATTTT. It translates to CASRRTEGVGTQYF.

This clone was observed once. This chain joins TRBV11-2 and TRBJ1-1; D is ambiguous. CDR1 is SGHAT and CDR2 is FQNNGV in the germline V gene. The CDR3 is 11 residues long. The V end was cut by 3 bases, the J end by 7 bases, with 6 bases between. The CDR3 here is CASSFRNEAFF. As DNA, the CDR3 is TGTGCCAGCAGCTTTAGAAATGAAGCTTTCTTT.

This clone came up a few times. CDR3 sequence: CASGSLAGAGAGELFF. The CDR3 DNA reads as TGCGCCAGCGGGTCACTAGCGGGGGCCGGGGCCGGGGAGCTGTTTTTT. The rearrangement links TRBV10-1 to TRBJ2-2; 11 bases are shared with TRBD2. J lost 6 bases, V lost 8 bases, and 11 bases had no gene match. This CDR3 is built from 16 residues. Germline V gene lookup returns CDR1 WNHNN and CDR2 SYGVQD (reference sequence).

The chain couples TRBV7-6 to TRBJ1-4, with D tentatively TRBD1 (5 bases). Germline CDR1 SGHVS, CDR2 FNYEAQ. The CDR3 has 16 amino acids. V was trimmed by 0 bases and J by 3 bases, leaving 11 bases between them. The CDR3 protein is CASSLAWGGSNEKLFF. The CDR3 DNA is TGTGCCAGCAGCTTAGCGTGGGGGGGGTCTAATGAAAAACTGTTTTTT.

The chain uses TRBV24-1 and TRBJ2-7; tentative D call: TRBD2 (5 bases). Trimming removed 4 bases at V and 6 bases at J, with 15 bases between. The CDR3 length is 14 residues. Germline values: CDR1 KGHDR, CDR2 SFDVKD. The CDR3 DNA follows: TGTGCCACCAGTGACCCCTCCACGGCGGGCGAGCAGTACTTC. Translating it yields CATSDPSTAGEQYF.

CDR3 DNA: TGTGCCGCGAAAGGGGGCGCTTCCACCGGGGAGCTGTTTTTT. Protein: CAAKGGASTGELFF. The chain recombines TRBV6-6 with TRBJ2-2, with 7 bases that match TRBD1. Trimming cost V 11 bases and J 4 bases; bases outside gene matches: 10. Looked up from germline, CDR1 is MNHNY and CDR2 is SVGAGI (reference sequence). The length of the CDR3 is 14 residues.

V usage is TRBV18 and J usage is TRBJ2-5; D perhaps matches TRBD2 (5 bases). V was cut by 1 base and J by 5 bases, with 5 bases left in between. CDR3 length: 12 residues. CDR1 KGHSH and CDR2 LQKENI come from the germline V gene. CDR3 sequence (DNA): TGTGCCAGCTCACCACGAGGGGAGACCCAGTACTTC. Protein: CASSPRGETQYF. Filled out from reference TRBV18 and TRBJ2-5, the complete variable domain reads NAGVMQNPRHLVRRRGQEARLRCSPMKGHSHVYWYRQLPEEGLKFMVYLQKENIIDESGMPKERFSAEFPKEGPSILRIQQVVRGDSAAYFCASSPRGETQYFGPGTRLLVL.

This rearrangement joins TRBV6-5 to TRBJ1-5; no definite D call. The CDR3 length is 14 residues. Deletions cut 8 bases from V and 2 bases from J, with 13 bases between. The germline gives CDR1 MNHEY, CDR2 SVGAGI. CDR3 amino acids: CASGRETGNQPQHF. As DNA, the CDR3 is TGTGCCAGCGGTAGGGAGACGGGCAATCAGCCCCAGCATTTT.